Listed here is a single T cell receptor (beta chain). Its antigen remains unidentified. CDR3 length: 17 amino acids. CDR1 MNHEY and CDR2 SVGAGI come from the germline V gene. V gave up 5 bases and J gave up 0 bases; unmatched junction bases: 10. The data originate from a study of T-cell memory formation after mild COVID-19. Study results and limitations: In second-wave clones peaking day 37, SARS-CoV-2 specificity remained unconfirmed. Later expanders leaned CD4+, whereas clones that contracted between day 15 and 85 were balanced CD4/CD8.

TCRdb recomputed calls from the 5' RACE reads with MiXCR, one row per CDR3 protein. Of hundreds of thousands of distinct CDR3 sequences in the sample, 20% to 25% are singletons; the top ten hold 7% to 9.5%. The J gene is TRBJ1-3, the V gene TRBV6-5, with 7 bases lining up with TRBD1. Sequences were obtained from PBMCs or a T cell subset sorted from them (not recorded which). The sequence was collected from an adult woman who had mild COVID-19 (a few samples of this study predate the infection). Cell type and time point are not known. The CDR3 here is CASSGPGQRFSGNTIYF. CDR3 sequence (DNA): TGTGCCAGCAGTGGTCCGGGACAGCGATTCTCTGGAAACACCATATATTTT.